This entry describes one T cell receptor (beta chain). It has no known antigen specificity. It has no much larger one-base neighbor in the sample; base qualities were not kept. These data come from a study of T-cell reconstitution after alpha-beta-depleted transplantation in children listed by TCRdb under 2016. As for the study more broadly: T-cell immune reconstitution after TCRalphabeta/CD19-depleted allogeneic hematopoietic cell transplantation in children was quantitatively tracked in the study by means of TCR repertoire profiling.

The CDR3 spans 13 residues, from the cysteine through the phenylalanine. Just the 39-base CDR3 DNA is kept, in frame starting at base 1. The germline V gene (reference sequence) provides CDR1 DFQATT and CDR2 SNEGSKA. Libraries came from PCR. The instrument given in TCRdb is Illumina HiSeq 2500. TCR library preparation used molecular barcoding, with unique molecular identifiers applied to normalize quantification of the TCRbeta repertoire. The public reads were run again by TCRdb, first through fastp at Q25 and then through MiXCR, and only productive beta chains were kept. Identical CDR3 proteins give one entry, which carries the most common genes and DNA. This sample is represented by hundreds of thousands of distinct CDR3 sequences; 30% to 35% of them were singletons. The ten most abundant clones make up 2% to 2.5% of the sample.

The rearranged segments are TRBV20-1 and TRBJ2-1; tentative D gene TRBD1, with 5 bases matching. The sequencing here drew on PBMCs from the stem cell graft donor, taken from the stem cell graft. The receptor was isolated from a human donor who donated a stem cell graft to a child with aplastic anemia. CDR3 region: CSAHRMTYNEQFF. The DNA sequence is TGCAGCGCGCACAGGATGACCTACAATGAGCAGTTCTTC.